This entry lists 8 T cell receptor beta chains sequenced from one sample in a study of blood T cells in healthy people across ages (dated by TCRdb to 2013 to 2016). Receptors were amplified or captured by 5' RACE. The run used an Illumina HiSeq 2500. A second roughly 7 to 11 cycle PCR used a sample-barcoded 5' primer and a J-beta primer mix. TCRdb passed the public sequencing reads through fastp at Q25 and MiXCR, retaining productive beta sequences. Identical CDR3 proteins give one entry, which carries the most common genes and DNA. Present in this sample are 1.5 million to 1.8 million distinct CDR3 sequences, less than 45% of which were seen just once. The leading ten clones occupy approximately 4.1% of the sample. The specimen was blood. Source of these receptors: a woman younger than 35 in good health.

The chain uses TRBV27 and TRBJ2-7; possible D gene TRBD2, 6 bases. CDR1 is MNHEY and CDR2 is SMNVEV in the germline V gene (reference sequence). This CDR3 is built from 13 residues. V was shortened by 8 bases and J by 1 base, with 12 bases between the two germline ends. The CDR3, as DNA: TGTGCCAGCTGGCGTGGGGGGTCCTACGAGCAGTACTTC. It yields the protein CASWRGGSYEQYF.

This clonotype was seen more than once but under ten times. The V gene is TRBV20-1, the J gene TRBJ2-5, with D maybe TRBD2 (6 bases). CDR3 size: 13 residues. V dropped 0 bases and J dropped 9 bases, with 14 bases sitting between them. CDR1 and CDR2 (germline): DFQATT, SNEGSKA (reference sequence). As DNA, the CDR3 is TGCAGTGCTAGAGATTGGTCTAGCGAGGCCCAGTACTTC. Protein product: CSARDWSSEAQYF.

This CDR3 reads CASKSLAGSVEQYF. The CDR3 bases are TGTGCCAGTAAGTCCCTAGCGGGATCGGTTGAGCAGTACTTC. This chain joins TRBV7-3 and TRBJ2-5; TRBD2 agrees at 9 bases. In germline, CDR1 is SGHTA, CDR2 FQGTGA. There are 14 residues in the CDR3. The J segment lost 11 bases and the V segment lost 9 bases, leaving 16 bases of the junction unmatched. Variable domain in full (rest from reference TRBV7-3 and TRBJ2-5): GAGVSQTPSNKVTEKGKYVELRCDPISGHTALYWYRQSLGQGPEFLIYFQGTGAADDSGLPNDRFFAVRPEGSVSTLKIQRTERGDSAVYLCASKSLAGSVEQYFGPGTRLLVL.

A few counts support this clonotype. J is TRBJ2-5 and V is TRBV20-1; no reliable D call. Trimming stripped 1 base from V and 7 bases from J, with 7 bases between. This CDR3 contains 11 residues. Germline V gene sequence: CDR1 DFQATT, CDR2 SNEGSKA (reference sequence). The CDR3 is CSARVGGTQYF. CDR3 DNA sequence: TGCAGTGCTAGAGTAGGCGGGACCCAGTACTTC.

The chain joins TRBV6-2 or TRBV6-3 to TRBJ1-5, with unresolved D. The germline gives CDR1 MNHEY, CDR2 SVGEGT. V was trimmed by 8 bases and J by 4 bases, leaving 9 bases between them. This CDR3 spans 12 amino acids. CDR3 sequence reads: CASGETNQPQHF. The CDR3 region has the DNA TGTGCCAGCGGCGAAACTAATCAGCCCCAGCATTTT.

The chain joins TRBV20-1 to TRBJ2-5; the match to TRBD2 covers 13 bases. The CDR3 length is 14 residues. Germline assignment: CDR1 DFQATT and CDR2 SNEGSKA (reference sequence). Trimming cost V 5 bases and J 11 bases; bases outside gene matches: 11. The CDR3, as DNA: TGCAGTGCTCCCAGGACTAGCGGGAGCTACCAGCAGTACTTC. Translation: CSAPRTSGSYQQYF.

J is TRBJ1-1 and V is TRBV6-5, with TRBD1 matching 8 bases. The CDR3 is made up of 14 amino acids. Unmatched junction bases numbered 10, after V lost 7 bases and J lost 6 bases. The germline V gene has CDR1 MNHEY and CDR2 SVGAGI. The CDR3, as DNA: TGTGCCAGCACCAGGACAGGGACCAACGCTGAAGCTTTCTTT. Its protein is CASTRTGTNAEAFF.

The V and J genes are TRBV12-3 or TRBV12-4 and TRBJ2-3, with D tentatively TRBD2 (6 bases). This CDR3 comprises 16 residues. With 5 bases removed from V and 2 bases from J, the gap between germline ends came to 17 bases. The CDR3 region has the DNA TGTGCCAGCAGTAGTCGGGGGTGGCCGCACACAGATACGCAGTATTTT. This translates into CASSSRGWPHTDTQYF.